What follows are 30 T cell receptor beta chains derived from one specimen sequenced in a study of cytomegalovirus exposure and HLA in healthy donors (dated by TCRdb to about 2017). The library came from the immunoSEQ multiplex PCR assay. For the multiplex PCR, a mixture combining 60 forward primers for TCR Vbeta segments and 13 reverse primers for TCR Jbeta segments was used. Sourced from immuneACCESS, this table was stored by TCRdb with only in-frame sequences that have V and J called. A share of the clones is absent; for the studies checked, an unresolved V gene accounts for under half, and the remainder has no known explanation. For this sample the table gives 150,000 to 200,000 clones, of which 60% to 80% were detected only once. The top ten clonotypes cover 0.98% of the sample. Sequencing input: PBMCs. Receptors originate from a woman aged 45-59 years in good health and CMV-seropositive.

The CDR3 spells CASSLAGVSYEQYF. CDR3 nucleotides: TGTGCCAGCAGCTTAGCGGGAGTATCCTACGAGCAGTACTTC. The gene calls are TRBV11-3 and TRBJ2-7; D is perhaps TRBD2 (6 bases). The CDR3 totals 14 residues. Trimming took off 1 base at V and 1 base at J, with 8 bases between the two ends. CDR1 is SGHNT, CDR2 YENEEA, per germline. The full variable domain, with the rest looked up from reference TRBV11-3 and TRBJ2-7, is EAGVVQSPRYKIIEKKQPVAFWCNPISGHNTLYWYLQNLGQGPELLIRYENEEAVDDSQLPKDRFSAERLKGVDSTLKIQPAELGDSAVYLCASSLAGVSYEQYFGPGTRLTVT.

Only one count was recorded for this clone. This sequence joins TRBV11-2 and TRBJ2-6, with D maybe TRBD1 (6 bases). The V end was cut by 5 bases, the J end by 0 bases, with 14 bases between. The CDR3 length is 17 residues. Germline CDR1 and CDR2: SGHAT and FQNNGV. The CDR3: CASSPNVGASGANVLTF. The CDR3 bases are TGTGCCAGCAGCCCTAACGTGGGGGCCTCTGGGGCCAACGTCCTGACTTTC.

A note on this clone: Other DNA sequences of this sample code for an identical CDR3. The chain combines TRBV5-1 with TRBJ1-5, with 7 bases lining up with TRBD1. The CDR3 sequence is 14 residues long. The J segment lost 7 bases and the V segment lost 2 bases, leaving 6 bases of the junction unmatched. Per the germline V gene, CDR1 is SGHRS and CDR2 is YFSETQ. The CDR3 sequence is CASSLQGSGQPQHF. In DNA, the CDR3 is TGCGCCAGCAGCTTACAGGGGAGCGGACAGCCCCAGCATTTT.

The chain links TRBV21-1 to TRBJ1-5. TRBV21-1 represents a pseudogene. CDR3 length: 15 amino acids. CDR3 sequence (DNA): TGTGCCAGCAGCAAAACGGCGGTGAGCAATCAGCCCCAGCATTTT. Amino acids: CASSKTAVSNQPQHF.

The chain is built from TRBV19 and TRBJ2-1; 8 bases align to TRBD2. Germline V gene data show CDR1 as LNHDA and CDR2 as SQIVND (reference sequence). Trimming at V came to 6 bases and at J to 4 bases, leaving 5 bases not matched to a gene. This CDR3 has 14 amino acids. This CDR3 reads CASRDSGGYNEQFF. CDR3 sequence (DNA): TGTGCCAGTAGAGACTCGGGGGGGTACAATGAGCAGTTCTTC.

This clone showed up just once. The J gene is TRBJ2-1, the V gene TRBV15; a weak D match, TRBD2 (6 bases). The V end lost 5 bases, the J end lost 4 bases, and 24 bases lay between the germline ends. The CDR3 is made up of 18 amino acids. CDR1 LNHNV and CDR2 YYDKDF come from the germline V gene (reference sequence). CDR3 in DNA: TGTGCCACCAGCCAACGGGCCGGAGCGGGCGGATTTTACAATGAGCAGTTCTTC. This sequence encodes CATSQRAGAGGFYNEQFF.

The chain carries TRBV5-6 and TRBJ2-3; a weak D match, TRBD2 (6 bases). Germline-derived CDR1 and CDR2 are SGHDT and YYEEEE. CDR3 length equals 15 residues. V lost 4 bases to trimming and J lost 1 base, with 13 bases between them. CDR3 sequence reads: CASSAGPTGTDTQYF. The CDR3 bases are TGTGCCAGCAGCGCGGGACCGACTGGCACAGATACGCAGTATTTT.

The gene calls are TRBV7-9 and TRBJ1-5; D is unclear. This CDR3 region has 14 residues. V gave up 5 bases and J gave up 1 base, with 9 bases separating them. Per the germline V gene, CDR1 is SEHNR and CDR2 is FQNEAQ (reference sequence). CDR3 sequence (DNA): TGTGCCAGCAGCGTCGTTGGCAGCAATCAGCCCCAGCATTTT. Translated: CASSVVGSNQPQHF.

J is TRBJ2-2 and V is TRBV29-1, with TRBD2 matching 10 bases. The CDR3 covers 15 residues. With V trimmed by 7 bases and J by 4 bases, 9 bases remained unmatched. Germline lookup yields CDR1 SQVTM and CDR2 ANQGSEA. CDR3 in amino acids: CSALTGTSATGELFF. The CDR3, as DNA: TGCAGCGCCCTTACCGGGACTAGCGCCACCGGGGAGCTGTTTTTT.

The V and J genes are TRBV9 and TRBJ2-3; no clear D. Germline V lookup: CDR1 SGDLS, CDR2 YYNGEE. V was trimmed by 4 bases and J by 2 bases, leaving 14 bases between them. This CDR3 spans 15 amino acids. CDR3 region: CASSPRLTITDTQYF. CDR3 DNA: TGTGCCAGCAGCCCACGACTTACCATCACAGATACGCAGTATTTT.

This sequence joins TRBV19 and TRBJ1-5; D gene uncertain. This CDR3 has 15 residues. In germline, CDR1 is LNHDA, CDR2 SQIVND (reference sequence). The V gene lost 3 bases and the J gene lost 6 bases, with 15 bases spanning the gap. The CDR3 protein is CASSIEGLTGQPQHF. CDR3 nucleotides: TGTGCCAGTAGTATTGAGGGTTTGACTGGTCAGCCCCAGCATTTT.

To note about this clone: Germline is not matched at one junction end, which may reflect a read error. The chain joins TRBV7-7 to TRBJ2-2; D not certain. The germline V gene has CDR1 SSHAT and CDR2 FNYEAQ (reference sequence). The CDR3 extends over 17 amino acids. The DNA for the CDR3 is TGTGCTAGCAGCTTACAGCGAGAGTCCCCTGAGACCGGGGAGCTGTTTTTT. The encoded protein is CASSLQRESPETGELFF. The whole variable domain, remainder taken from reference TRBV7-7 and TRBJ2-2, is GAGVSQSPRYKVTKRGQDVTLRCDPISSHATLYWYQQALGQGPEFLTYFNYEAQPDKSGLPSDRFSAERPEGSISTLTIQRTEQRDSAMYRCASSLQRESPETGELFFGEGSRLTVL.

The CDR3 bases are TGTGCCAGCTCACTGACACAGGGAGATCAGCCCCAGCATTTT. Translated: CASSLTQGDQPQHF. V is TRBV18 and J is TRBJ1-5, with a weak D call TRBD1 (6 bases). Trimming removed 4 bases from V and 5 bases from J, with 12 bases in between. The length of the CDR3 is 14 residues. Looked up from germline, CDR1 is KGHSH and CDR2 is LQKENI.

This chain joins TRBV16 and TRBJ1-1, with D uncertain. The V gene's germline CDR1 is KGHSY and CDR2 FQNENV. This CDR3 has 18 residues. V was cut by 0 bases and J by 0 bases, with 17 bases left in between. In nucleotides, the CDR3 is TGTGCCAGCAGCCAATCGAGTGGGAGAGATAGGTTGAACACTGAAGCTTTCTTT. It specifies CASSQSSGRDRLNTEAFF.

The V and J genes are TRBV25-1 and TRBJ2-7, with 7 bases that match TRBD2. CDR3 length: 15 amino acids. V was clipped by 2 bases and J by 0 bases; unmatched bases: 4. CDR1 MGHDK and CDR2 SYGVNS come from the germline V gene. CDR3 nucleotides: TGTGCCAGCAGTGAAGTAGCGGGCAGCTCCTACGAGCAGTACTTC. It translates to CASSEVAGSSYEQYF.

The genes are TRBV4-3 and TRBJ2-1; 8 bases are shared with TRBD2. The germline CDR1 and CDR2 sequences are LGHNA and YSLEER. Unmatched junction bases numbered 5, after V lost 4 bases and J lost 0 bases. The CDR3 is 16 amino acids. The CDR3 sequence: CASSPRGVGSYNEQFF. The CDR3 bases are TGCGCCAGCAGCCCGCGGGGGGTCGGCTCCTACAATGAGCAGTTCTTC.

The chain is built from TRBV5-1 and TRBJ2-7; D may be TRBD1 (7 bases). CDR1 is SGHRS, CDR2 YFSETQ, per germline. V lost 6 bases to trimming and J lost 1 base, with 17 bases between them. This CDR3 has 15 amino acids. In nucleotides, the CDR3 is TGCGCCAGCACCCCAGGGGGACTCCGTTCCTACGAGCAGTACTTC. The encoded protein is CASTPGGLRSYEQYF.

V and J are TRBV28 and TRBJ1-2; 11 bases agree with TRBD1. V lost 5 bases to trimming and J lost 5 bases; unmatched junction nucleotides: 7. The CDR3 consists of 15 residues. From germline, CDR1 is MDHEN and CDR2 SYDVKM. Here the CDR3 reads CASSALGQGGYGYTF. The CDR3 DNA sequence: TGTGCCAGCAGTGCTCTGGGACAGGGGGGTTATGGCTACACCTTC.

The rearrangement links TRBV15 to TRBJ2-4, with 8 bases fitting TRBD2. The CDR3 extends over 14 amino acids. J was trimmed by 7 bases and V by 4 bases; bases with no gene match: 6. Per the germline V gene, CDR1 is LNHNV and CDR2 is YYDKDF (reference sequence). DNA for the CDR3: TGTGCCACCAGCACCTCCGGGAGGGCCAACATTCAGTACTTC. Translation: CATSTSGRANIQYF.

The gene calls are TRBV6-6 and TRBJ1-5; the match to TRBD1 covers 10 bases. Trimming at V came to 6 bases and at J to 0 bases, leaving 5 bases not matched to a gene. There are 16 residues in the CDR3. Germline V lookup: CDR1 MNHNY, CDR2 SVGAGI (reference sequence). DNA for the CDR3: TGTGCCAGCAGCTATAGGACAGGGGGTAGCAATCAGCCCCAGCATTTT. Translation: CASSYRTGGSNQPQHF.

V and J are TRBV10-2 and TRBJ2-5; D not resolved. Germline V gene data show CDR1 as WSHSY and CDR2 as SAAADI. V lost 4 bases and J 2 bases, leaving 8 bases between the germline ends. The CDR3 has 13 amino acids. CDR3 in amino acids: CASSVIGQETQYF. Written as DNA, the CDR3 is TGCGCCAGCAGTGTCATCGGGCAAGAGACCCAGTACTTC.

The chain has TRBV7-3 and TRBJ2-7; 10 nucleotides match TRBD2. The CDR3 is 15 amino acids. Germline V gene lookup returns CDR1 SGHTA and CDR2 FQGTGA. Trimming took 3 bases from V and 1 from J; bases not matched to a gene: 3. The CDR3 DNA reads as TGTGCCAGCAGCTTCCTAGCGGGAGCTTCCTACGAGCAGTACTTC. It translates to CASSFLAGASYEQYF. Together with reference TRBV7-3 and TRBJ2-7, the CDR3 gives the full variable domain: GAGVSQTPSNKVTEKGKYVELRCDPISGHTALYWYRQSLGQGPEFLIYFQGTGAADDSGLPNDRFFAVRPEGSVSTLKIQRTERGDSAVYLCASSFLAGASYEQYFGPGTRLTVT.

The CDR3 loop reads CASSYSTRAGDGYTF. For the CDR3, the DNA is TGTGCCAGCAGTTACTCTACCAGGGCAGGCGATGGCTACACCTTC. The gene calls are TRBV6-5 and TRBJ1-2; TRBD1 is a possible D gene (5 bases). Per the germline V gene, CDR1 is MNHEY and CDR2 is SVGAGI. The CDR3 has 15 residues. Trimming took off 0 bases at V and 6 bases at J, with 14 bases between the two ends.

The rearrangement joins TRBV2 to TRBJ2-1; a possible D gene is TRBD2 (5 bases). The CDR3 is 14 residues long. V gave up 2 bases and J gave up 6 bases, with 11 bases separating them. Germline CDR1 SNHLY, CDR2 FYNNEI. The CDR3 spells CASSERLAANEQFF. In DNA, the CDR3 is TGTGCCAGCAGTGAACGGCTAGCTGCCAATGAGCAGTTCTTC.

This chain uses TRBV27 with TRBJ1-6; TRBD1 agrees at 8 bases. CDR1 and CDR2 from the germline V gene are MNHEY and SMNVEV (reference sequence). The CDR3 consists of 17 residues. V lost 5 bases to trimming and J lost 1 base; unmatched junction nucleotides: 7. The DNA of the CDR3 is TGTGCCAGCAGTCGGGGTACAGGGGGGTCCTATAATTCACCCCTCCACTTT. It is translated as CASSRGTGGSYNSPLHF.

This chain joins TRBV7-2 and TRBJ1-3, with 8 nucleotides matching TRBD1. The V gene end was trimmed by 0 bases and the J gene end by 0 bases; junction bases not matched to a gene: 4. Germline V gene sequence: CDR1 SGHTA, CDR2 FQGNSA. The CDR3 length is 17 residues. CDR3 loop: CASSLAQGAISGNTIYF. CDR3 coding DNA: TGTGCCAGCAGCTTAGCCCAGGGGGCGATCTCTGGAAACACCATATATTTT.

Only one count was recorded for this clone. The same CDR3 arises from other DNA sequences in this sample as well. The chain carries TRBV19 and TRBJ2-5; D is uncertain. Germline V gives CDR1 LNHDA, CDR2 SQIVND (reference sequence). The V and J ends lost 3 bases and 5 bases respectively, with 10 bases between them. The CDR3 runs 13 residues. The CDR3 sequence is CASSIPGRETQYF. As DNA, the CDR3 is TGTGCCAGTAGTATCCCAGGTCGGGAGACCCAGTACTTC.

The chain has TRBV13 and TRBJ1-1, with 9 bases lining up with TRBD1. CDR3 length: 16 residues. Germline V lookup: CDR1 PRHDT, CDR2 FYEKMQ (reference sequence). The ends lost 5 bases at V and 0 bases at J; junction bases unmatched: 7. DNA of the CDR3: TGTGCCAGCAGCCCCGGGACAGGGTCAATGAACACTGAAGCTTTCTTT. Translated: CASSPGTGSMNTEAFF.

The J gene is TRBJ2-1, the V gene TRBV10-2; 8 nucleotides line up with TRBD1. The CDR3 extends over 14 amino acids. V lost 5 bases and J lost 5; bases outside the gene matches: 5. Germline-derived CDR1 and CDR2 are WSHSY and SAAADI. CDR3: CASSQGAGDNEQFF. DNA of the CDR3: TGCGCCAGCAGTCAGGGGGCCGGAGACAATGAGCAGTTCTTC.

This rearrangement joins TRBV6-5 to TRBJ1-2; tentative D call: TRBD1 (5 bases). CDR1 is MNHEY and CDR2 is SVGAGI in the germline V gene. The CDR3 consists of 15 residues. The V end was cut by 0 bases, the J end by 5 bases, with 13 bases between. DNA of the CDR3: TGTGCCAGCAGTTACTCGACGGGGGTCCCTTATGGCTACACCTTC. This translates into CASSYSTGVPYGYTF.